The entry that follows covers one T cell receptor beta chain sequence. These data come from a study of blood T cell repertoires in COVID-19. The repertoire was sequenced with immunoSEQ multiplex PCR; TCRdb's copy has only in-frame clones and lacks some. The sample carries a few hundred thousand clones, about 88% recorded once. Looked up from germline, CDR1 is SQVTM and CDR2 is ANQGSEA. The CDR3 runs to 16 residues. The V gene lost 1 base and the J gene lost 4 bases, with 18 bases spanning the gap. The TCR sequence derives from a middle-aged man with acute or convalescent COVID-19. V and J are TRBV29-1 and TRBJ2-3; D may be TRBD1 (5 bases). Sequencing was performed on peripheral blood. CDR3 region: CSVEGFADRAPDTQYF. In DNA, the CDR3 is TGCAGCGTTGAAGGGTTTGCCGACAGAGCCCCAGATACGCAGTATTTT.